This T cell receptor (beta chain) was observed in a study of OX40 agonist ivuxolimab in advanced cancers. Libraries were prepared by immunoSEQ multiplex PCR; TCRdb keeps only in-frame clonotypes and omits some of them. The data show roughly 80,000 clones, around 84% seen once. Per the germline V gene, CDR1 is SNHLY and CDR2 is FYNNEI. Trimming shortened V by 0 bases and J by 7 bases, and 19 bases separated the two germline ends. The CDR3 is 17 amino acids. The TCR comes from an adult with an advanced solid tumor such as melanoma, head and neck, liver or kidney cancer. The material was CD4+ or CD8+ T cells sorted from blood, obtained in a trial of the OX40 agonist ivuxolimab. The chain recombines TRBV2 with TRBJ1-5; D is unresolved. The CDR3 reads CASSEAILVVASQPQHF. DNA for the CDR3: TGTGCCAGCAGTGAAGCGATCCTGGTGGTGGCGAGCCAGCCCCAGCATTTT. The full variable domain, its missing parts supplied by reference TRBV2 and TRBJ1-5, is EPEVTQTPSHQVTQMGQEVILRCVPISNHLYFYWYRQILGQKVEFLVSFYNNEISEKSEIFDDQFSVERPDGSNFTLKIRSTKLEDSAMYFCASSEAILVVASQPQHFGDGTRLSIL.